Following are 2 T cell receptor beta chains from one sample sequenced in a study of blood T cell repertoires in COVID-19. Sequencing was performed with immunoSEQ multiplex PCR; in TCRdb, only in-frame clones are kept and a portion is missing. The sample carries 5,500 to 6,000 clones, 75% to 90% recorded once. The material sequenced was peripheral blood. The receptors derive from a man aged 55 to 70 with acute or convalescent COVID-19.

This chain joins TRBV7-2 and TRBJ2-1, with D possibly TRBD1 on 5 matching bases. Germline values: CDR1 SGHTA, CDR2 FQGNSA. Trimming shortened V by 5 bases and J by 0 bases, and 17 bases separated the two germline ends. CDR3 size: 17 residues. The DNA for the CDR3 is TGTGCCAGCAGCCCCCCCTGGGGCCAGAGCTCCTACAATGAGCAGTTCTTC. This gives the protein CASSPPWGQSSYNEQFF.

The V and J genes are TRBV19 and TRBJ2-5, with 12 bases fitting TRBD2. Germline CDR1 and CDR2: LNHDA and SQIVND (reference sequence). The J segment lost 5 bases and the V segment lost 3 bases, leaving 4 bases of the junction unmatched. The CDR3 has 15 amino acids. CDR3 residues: CASSMYLAGGETQYF. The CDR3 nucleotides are TGTGCCAGTAGTATGTACCTAGCGGGAGGGGAGACCCAGTACTTC.